Shown below are 7 T cell receptor delta chains from a single sample sequenced in a study of gamma-delta chains in newborns, infants, children. TCRdb re-processed the reads using CATT. Of over 4,000 delta-chain clones listed, about 6.1% were seen once; the top ten hold less than 20%. The specimen was blood. Receptors originate from a child who was a newborn, infant or young child, either healthy, febrile or measles-vaccinated (not recorded which).

This clone turned up a few times. This chain connects TRDV2 to TRDJ3; 8 positions match TRDD3. This CDR3 has 20 amino acids. Per the germline V gene, CDR1 is GEAIGNYY and CDR2 is EKD. Unmatched junction bases numbered 9, after V lost 0 bases and J lost 0 bases. This chain's CDR3 is CACDTLLGAIHSWDTRQMFF. The CDR3 region has the DNA TGTGCCTGTGACACCCTACTGGGGGCCATACACTCCTGGGACACCCGACAGATGTTTTTC.

The CDR3 protein is CALGEQFEDPTPSGDTTDKLIF. CDR3 in DNA: TGTGCTCTTGGGGAACAGTTTGAAGATCCTACCCCTTCGGGGGATACAACCGATAAACTCATCTTT. The chain links TRDV1 to TRDJ1, with 9 bases fitting TRDD3. The CDR3 extends over 22 amino acids. V was pared by 1 base and J by 2 bases, with 23 bases of the junction left unmatched. The germline gives CDR1 TSWWSYY, CDR2 QGS.

The chain couples TRDV2 to TRDJ3, with 7 bases identical to TRDD3. This CDR3 has 18 amino acids. Germline values: CDR1 GEAIGNYY, CDR2 EKD. V trimming: 0 bases; J trimming: 0 bases; junction bases outside the gene matches: 4. The CDR3 protein is CACDTWGTNSWDTRQMFF. The CDR3 nucleotides read TGTGCCTGTGACACCTGGGGGACCAACTCCTGGGACACCCGACAGATGTTTTTC.

Remarks on this clone: A far larger clone is one base from this, pointing to a likely read error. CDR3 region: CACDVLGDMTAQLFF. The CDR3 nucleotides read TGTGCCTGTGACGTACTGGGGGATATGACAGCACAACTCTTCTTT. The gene calls are TRDV2 and TRDJ2; TRDD3 aligns across 11 bases. Looked up from germline, CDR1 is GEAIGNYY and CDR2 is EKD. Trimming removed 3 bases from V and 3 bases from J; junction bases left unmatched: 2. The CDR3 covers 15 residues.

This clone has just a few counts. A read error is possible here, since a much larger clone lies one base away. The chain couples TRDV2 to TRDJ3; a weak D match, TRDD3 (5 bases). Germline V gene sequence: CDR1 GEAIGNYY, CDR2 EKD. This CDR3 spans 17 amino acids. CDR3 sequence reads: CACDTAGSSRDTRQMFF. The CDR3 DNA reads TGTGCCTGTGACACCGCTGGGAGCTCCCGGGACACCCGACAGATGTTTTTC.

In this sample, this clone turned up a few times. The TCRdb protein comes from a much larger clone and disagrees with this DNA's translation at residue 5, likely due to a read error; the protein given here is derived from the DNA. The chain carries TRDV2 and TRDJ3, with 11 bases identical to TRDD3. V shed 2 bases and J 1 base; nucleotides not matched to a gene: 3. Germline-derived CDR1 and CDR2 are GEAIGNYY and EKD. This CDR3 region has 18 residues. CDR3 amino acids: CACDIGGYASWDTRQMFF. The CDR3 nucleotides read TGTGCCTGTGACATTGGGGGATACGCGTCCTGGGACACCCGACAGATGTTTTTC.

This rearrangement joins TRDV2 to TRDJ3; 13 nucleotides align to TRDD3. CDR1 GEAIGNYY and CDR2 EKD come from the germline V gene. The CDR3 spans 21 residues. The trim removed 3 bases at V and 5 bases at J, leaving 15 bases unmatched. CDR3 sequence: CACDSLLLGDTGTGDTRQMFF. The CDR3 bases are TGTGCCTGTGACTCCCTTTTACTGGGGGATACGGGGACGGGGGACACCCGACAGATGTTTTTC.